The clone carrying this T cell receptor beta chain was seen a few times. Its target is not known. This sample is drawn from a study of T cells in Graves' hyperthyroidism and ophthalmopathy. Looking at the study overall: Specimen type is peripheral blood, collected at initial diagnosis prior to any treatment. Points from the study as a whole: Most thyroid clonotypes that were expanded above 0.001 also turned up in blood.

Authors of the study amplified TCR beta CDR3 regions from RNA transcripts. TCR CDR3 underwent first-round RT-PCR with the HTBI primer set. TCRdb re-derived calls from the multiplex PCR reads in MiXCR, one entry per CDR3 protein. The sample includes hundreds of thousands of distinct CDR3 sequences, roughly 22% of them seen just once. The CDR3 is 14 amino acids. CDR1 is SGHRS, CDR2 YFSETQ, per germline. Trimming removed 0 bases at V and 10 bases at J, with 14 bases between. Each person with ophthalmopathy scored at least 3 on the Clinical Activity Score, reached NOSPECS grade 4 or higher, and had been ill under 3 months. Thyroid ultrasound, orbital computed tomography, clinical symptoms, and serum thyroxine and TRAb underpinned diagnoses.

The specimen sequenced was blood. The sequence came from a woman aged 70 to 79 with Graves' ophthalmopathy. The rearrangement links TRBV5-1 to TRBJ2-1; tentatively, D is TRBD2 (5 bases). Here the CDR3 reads CASSLEARPGEQFF. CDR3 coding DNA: TGCGCCAGCAGCTTGGAGGCGCGCCCGGGGGAGCAGTTCTTC.